What follows are 27 T cell receptor beta chains derived from one specimen sequenced in a study of blood T cell repertoires in COVID-19. Libraries were prepared by immunoSEQ multiplex PCR; TCRdb keeps only in-frame clonotypes and omits some of them. The table has about 190,000 clones, over 75% seen once. The sequencing input was peripheral blood. The receptors shown here come from a woman in her fifties or sixties with acute or convalescent COVID-19.

This clone has more than one count but fewer than ten. The chain carries TRBV30 and TRBJ1-2, with 9 bases fitting TRBD1. The CDR3 extends over 13 amino acids. V trimming: 8 bases; J trimming: 8 bases; junction bases outside the gene matches: 12. CDR1 and CDR2 (germline): GTSNPN, SVGIG (reference sequence). The DNA of the CDR3 is TGTGCCGGCCGGGACAGGGTTTTTGGAGGCTACACCTTC. Its translation: CAGRDRVFGGYTF. The complete variable domain, with remaining parts taken from reference TRBV30 and TRBJ1-2, reads SQTIHQWPATLVQPVGSPLSLECTVEGTSNPNLYWYRQAAGRGLQLLFYSVGIGQISSEVPQNLSASRPQDRQFILSSKKLLLSDSGFYLCAGRDRVFGGYTFGSGTRLTVV.

This chain links TRBV5-4 with TRBJ1-1; 8 nucleotides line up with TRBD1. Germline loops: CDR1 SGHNT, CDR2 YYREEE (reference sequence). The CDR3 totals 14 residues. The V segment lost 5 bases and the J segment 0 bases; nucleotides outside the gene matches: 3. CDR3 sequence: CASRTGVLNTEAFF. Here the CDR3 DNA reads TGTGCCAGCAGGACAGGGGTTTTGAACACTGAAGCTTTCTTT.

This rearrangement joins TRBV11-2 to TRBJ2-7; the match to TRBD2 covers 7 bases. J lost 3 bases, V lost 1 base, and 9 bases had no gene match. The CDR3 runs to 16 residues. The germline V gene has CDR1 SGHAT and CDR2 FQNNGV. This chain's CDR3 is CASSLGPASGLYEQYF. CDR3 bases: TGTGCCAGCAGCTTAGGCCCGGCTAGCGGACTCTACGAGCAGTACTTC. Drawing the rest from reference TRBV11-2 and TRBJ2-7, the complete variable domain is EAGVAQSPRYKIIEKRQSVAFWCNPISGHATLYWYQQILGQGPKLLIQFQNNGVVDDSQLPKDRFSAERLKGVDSTLKIQPAKLEDSAVYLCASSLGPASGLYEQYFGPGTRLTVT.

J is TRBJ2-7 and V is TRBV19; D perhaps matches TRBD1 (6 bases). The CDR3 consists of 12 residues. V gave up 6 bases and J gave up 3 bases, with 9 bases separating them. In germline, CDR1 is LNHDA, CDR2 SQIVND (reference sequence). CDR3: CASRDRHYEQYF. CDR3 DNA: TGTGCCAGTAGGGACAGACACTACGAGCAGTACTTC.

Here the CDR3 DNA reads TGTGCCAGCAGGGGGAGCGACAATGAGCAGTTCTTC. It is translated as CASRGSDNEQFF. This chain uses TRBV6-6 with TRBJ2-1; perhaps TRBD2 as D (5 bases). Trimming stripped 6 bases from V and 5 bases from J, with 8 bases between. Germline assignment: CDR1 MNHNY and CDR2 SVGAGI (reference sequence). CDR3 length: 12 residues.

The rearrangement joins TRBV5-6 to TRBJ1-2; TRBD1 is a possible D gene (5 bases). The V end was cut by 4 bases, the J end by 7 bases, with 8 bases between. This CDR3 is 11 amino acids long. Germline CDR1 and CDR2: SGHDT and YYEEEE. The CDR3 loop reads CASSHQGGYTF. The CDR3 DNA follows: TGTGCCAGCAGCCACCAGGGTGGCTACACCTTC.

The chain couples TRBV6-5 to TRBJ1-6; tentatively, D is TRBD1 (6 bases). The CDR3 contains 12 residues. Trimming removed 8 bases from V and 8 bases from J, with 10 bases in between. CDR1 and CDR2 from the germline V gene are MNHEY and SVGAGI. The CDR3: CASGRGHSPLHF. In nucleotides, the CDR3 is TGTGCCAGCGGCAGGGGACATTCACCCCTCCACTTT.

In nucleotides, the CDR3 is TGCGCCAGCAGCCTCCCGGCGGGGGGAACTTCCCCTGAAGCTTTCTTT. Its protein is CASSLPAGGTSPEAFF. This chain joins TRBV5-1 and TRBJ1-1, with D perhaps TRBD1 (5 bases). The CDR3 runs 16 residues. Germline lookup yields CDR1 SGHRS and CDR2 YFSETQ. V shed 4 bases and J shed 6 bases, with 22 bases lying between them.

The rearrangement joins TRBV6-5 to TRBJ1-6; tentative D call: TRBD1 (5 bases). The CDR3 has 15 amino acids. Trimming stripped 2 bases from V and 7 bases from J, with 12 bases between. Per the germline V gene, CDR1 is MNHEY and CDR2 is SVGAGI. The DNA of the CDR3 is TGTGCCAGCAGTTACGGGACTACACGGAATTCACCCCTCCACTTT. This encodes CASSYGTTRNSPLHF.

This chain links TRBV5-1 with TRBJ1-2; D unclear. V was clipped by 4 bases and J by 2 bases, with 9 bases between them. The length of the CDR3 is 13 residues. Germline V gene data show CDR1 as SGHRS and CDR2 as YFSETQ. In nucleotides, the CDR3 is TGCGCCAGCAGCCTGGACGGGAACTATGGCTACACCTTC. Translating gives CASSLDGNYGYTF.

The chain carries TRBV4-1 and TRBJ2-7; D gene uncertain. CDR3 length: 15 residues. Germline V CDR1 and CDR2: MGHRA, YSYEKL. The ends were cut back, 1 base at V and 2 bases at J, with 12 bases in the middle. The CDR3 bases are TGCGCCAGCAGCCAAGGGCAGTCCTCCGCCTACGAGCAGTACTTC. The encoded protein is CASSQGQSSAYEQYF.

This chain joins TRBV20-1 and TRBJ1-2; 9 positions match TRBD1. Trimming removed 3 bases from V and 0 bases from J; junction bases left unmatched: 5. Germline V gene data show CDR1 as DFQATT and CDR2 as SNEGSKA (reference sequence). CDR3 length: 15 amino acids. The CDR3 loop reads CSASTGGLANYGYTF. DNA for the CDR3: TGCAGTGCTAGTACAGGGGGCCTAGCTAACTATGGCTACACCTTC.

In DNA, the CDR3 is TGTGCCAGCAGCGTCACTGTCGGTTCGACCTACAATGAGCAGTTCTTC. Protein sequence: CASSVTVGSTYNEQFF. The rearrangement uses TRBV9 and TRBJ2-1; no clear D gene. Between the trimmed V and J ends, which lost 2 bases and 2 bases, there was a span of 14 bases. Per germline, CDR1 SGDLS and CDR2 YYNGEE. This CDR3 is built from 16 residues. The entire variable domain, with the rest obtained from reference TRBV9 and TRBJ2-1, is as follows: DSGVTQTPKHLITATGQRVTLRCSPRSGDLSVYWYQQSLDQGLQFLIQYYNGEERAKGNILERFSAQQFPDLHSELNLSSLELGDSALYFCASSVTVGSTYNEQFFGPGTRLTVL.

The chain carries TRBV27 and TRBJ1-1; 8 nucleotides line up with TRBD1. Trimming at V came to 6 bases and at J to 2 bases, leaving 8 bases not matched to a gene. Per the germline V gene, CDR1 is MNHEY and CDR2 is SMNVEV (reference sequence). The CDR3 consists of 15 residues. The CDR3 sequence: CASSPDRGRNTEAFF. CDR3 in DNA: TGTGCCAGCAGCCCTGACAGGGGTCGAAACACTGAAGCTTTCTTT.

V usage is TRBV29-1 and J usage is TRBJ2-3; possibly TRBD2 for D (6 bases). CDR3 length: 14 amino acids. V lost 0 bases and J 2 bases, leaving 9 bases between the germline ends. Germline V gene sequence: CDR1 SQVTM, CDR2 ANQGSEA. The DNA for the CDR3 is TGCAGCGTTGAAGACGGACTATACACAGATACGCAGTATTTT. It specifies CSVEDGLYTDTQYF.

This sequence joins TRBV30 and TRBJ1-6; TRBD1 might be the D (6 bases). CDR3 size: 13 residues. V lost 0 bases and J lost 8, with 8 bases in between. Germline loops: CDR1 GTSNPN, CDR2 SVGIG (reference sequence). The CDR3 is CAWSVNRDSPLHF. CDR3 coding DNA: TGTGCCTGGAGTGTAAACAGGGATTCACCCCTCCACTTT. Full variable domain (remainder filled in from reference TRBV30 and TRBJ1-6): SQTIHQWPATLVQPVGSPLSLECTVEGTSNPNLYWYRQAAGRGLQLLFYSVGIGQISSEVPQNLSASRPQDRQFILSSKKLLLSDSGFYLCAWSVNRDSPLHFGNGTRLTVT.

The gene calls are TRBV14 and TRBJ1-1; 7 nucleotides align to TRBD1. The CDR3 spans 17 residues. The V segment lost 0 bases and the J segment 1 base; nucleotides outside the gene matches: 8. Germline values: CDR1 SGHDN, CDR2 FVKESK. In DNA form, the CDR3 reads TGTGCCAGCAGCCAAGACGTCAGGGGGTGGACGAACACTGAAGCTTTCTTT. Amino acids: CASSQDVRGWTNTEAFF.

The chain joins TRBV5-1 to TRBJ2-5, with 12 bases aligning to TRBD2. This CDR3 contains 16 residues. Germline V gives CDR1 SGHRS, CDR2 YFSETQ. V trimming: 5 bases; J trimming: 1 base; junction bases outside the gene matches: 6. This chain's CDR3 is CASSLRTSGIQETQYF. The CDR3 DNA follows: TGCGCCAGCAGTTTGCGGACTAGCGGGATCCAAGAGACCCAGTACTTC.

The chain links TRBV2 to TRBJ2-2, with TRBD2 as a possible D gene (7 bases). Trimming left V 9 bases short and J 4 bases short, with 12 bases between. The CDR3 totals 13 residues. Per the germline V gene, CDR1 is SNHLY and CDR2 is FYNNEI. The CDR3 loop is CASGGAITGELFF. CDR3 sequence (DNA): TGTGCCAGTGGGGGGGCAATCACCGGGGAGCTGTTTTTT.

V gene TRBV7-2 combines with J gene TRBJ1-2; possibly TRBD1 for D (5 bases). Germline lookup yields CDR1 SGHTA and CDR2 FQGNSA. The CDR3 covers 14 residues. Trimming removed 5 bases at V and 8 bases at J, with 18 bases between. CDR3 nucleotide sequence: TGTGCCAGCAGCCAACTCCTAGGGGATTGGGGCTACACCTTC. Residues: CASSQLLGDWGYTF.

V and J are TRBV25-1 and TRBJ1-1; D is perhaps TRBD1 (6 bases). With 6 bases removed from V and 4 bases from J, the gap between germline ends came to 18 bases. The germline gives CDR1 MGHDK, CDR2 SYGVNS. CDR3 size: 15 residues. CDR3 sequence: CASRDGMAGATEAFF. In DNA form, the CDR3 reads TGTGCCAGCAGAGACGGGATGGCAGGGGCCACTGAAGCTTTCTTT.

Only one count was recorded for this clone. The V call is TRBV19, the J call TRBJ2-1, with TRBD1 matching over 9 bases. CDR3 length equals 15 residues. Germline assignment: CDR1 LNHDA and CDR2 SQIVND (reference sequence). Unmatched junction bases numbered 6, after V lost 5 bases and J lost 4 bases. CDR3 DNA sequence: TGTGCCAGTAGTTCACAGGGGGCGGCGTACAATGAGCAGTTCTTC. Its translation: CASSSQGAAYNEQFF.

The gene calls are TRBV5-8 and TRBJ2-3; D may be TRBD1 (5 bases). V was shortened by 1 base and J by 2 bases, with 11 bases between the two germline ends. Germline loops: CDR1 SGHTS, CDR2 YDEGEE. The CDR3 sequence is 15 residues long. CDR3 bases: TGTGCCAGCAGCTTGTATCGACAGTACACAGATACGCAGTATTTT. Protein sequence: CASSLYRQYTDTQYF.

The chain recombines TRBV16 with TRBJ2-2; 9 positions agree with TRBD2. Germline V lookup: CDR1 KGHSY, CDR2 FQNENV. The CDR3 is 15 amino acids. V dropped 4 bases and J dropped 6; count of bases not matched to a gene: 6. The CDR3 coding sequence is TGTGCCAGCAGCCGAAATAGCGGGAGTCCCGGGGAGCTGTTTTTT. The encoded protein is CASSRNSGSPGELFF.

This clone was recorded once. The rearrangement uses TRBV6-2 or TRBV6-3 and TRBJ1-5, with D possibly matching TRBD1 (6 bases). V lost 6 bases, J lost 2 bases, and 14 bases lay in between. From germline, CDR1 is MNHEY and CDR2 SVGEGT. This CDR3 is 15 amino acids long. CDR3 protein: CASSQGHPRNQPQHF. The DNA for the CDR3 is TGTGCCAGCAGCCAGGGACACCCCCGCAATCAGCCCCAGCATTTT.

This clone turned up a few times. The rearrangement uses TRBV5-5 and TRBJ1-5; D possibly corresponds to TRBD1 (6 bases). CDR1 and CDR2 (germline): SGHKS, YYEKEE (reference sequence). The V end lost 0 bases, the J end lost 7 bases, and 14 bases lay between the germline ends. This CDR3 has 15 residues. CDR3 sequence reads: CASSLDQGLRQPQHF. CDR3 DNA sequence: TGTGCCAGCAGCTTGGACCAGGGGTTAAGGCAGCCCCAGCATTTT.

In its sample, this clone was seen a few times. The V and J genes are TRBV27 and TRBJ2-2; no firm D call. Trimming left V 7 bases short and J 7 bases short, with 13 bases between. Germline CDR1 reads MNHEY; CDR2 reads SMNVEV (reference sequence). This CDR3 comprises 13 residues. The CDR3 DNA reads TGTGCCAGCACCACTGGGCCGAACGGGGAGCTGTTTTTT. It translates to CASTTGPNGELFF.